This entry features one T cell receptor (beta chain) sequence. Its antigen remains unidentified. The germline gene is not matched at one end of the junction; a read error may be the cause. Donors were 39 systemically healthy Caucasian individuals from Russia aged roughly 6 to 90 years. Roughly 10 milliliters of peripheral blood were drawn from each donor into EDTA-treated Vacutainer tubes. Ficoll-Paque density-gradient centrifugation was used to isolate PBMCs, with at least 6.5 million per sample. Total RNA, at least 5.5 micrograms per sample, was extracted from PBMCs with Trizol reagent. For every donor, an aliquot of PBMCs went through flow cytometry to measure the percentages of naive CD45RAhigh/CD27high T cells. The CDR3 sequence holds 15 residues, the cysteine and phenylalanine included. The sequence is cut down to CDR3 DNA, 45 bases in frame from base 1. Reading the germline V gene (reference sequence) gives CDR1 LNHDA and CDR2 SQIVND.

The sample belongs to a study of blood T cells in healthy people across ages (dated by TCRdb to the mid-2010s). Regarding the complete study: In model experiments, roughly one uniquely barcoded TCR beta cDNA molecule per two T cells was captured by template switching. Two additional independent replicas of 1 million unique cDNA reads from the same blood draw were analyzed for two donors (one aged 18 to 29 and one aged 80 or older). To avoid experimental bias, donors of different ages were distributed randomly across sequencing lanes. Using deep sequencing normalized with unique cDNA molecular identifiers, the study measured how TCR beta repertoire diversity changes with age. Donors were grouped into four age groups: young (average 16 years), middle-aged (approximately 41), aged (roughly 67) and long-lived (roughly 80).

Receptors were amplified or captured by 5' RACE. These reads were obtained on an Illumina HiSeq 2500. A second PCR of about 7 to 12 cycles was run with a J-beta primer mix and a sample-barcoded 5' primer. Each TCR beta cDNA molecule received a unique molecular identifier from a template-switch 5' adaptor carrying 12 random nucleotides. Each sample yielded at least 2.5 million CDR3-containing paired-end reads. First-strand cDNA synthesis was performed from all RNA using the Mint cDNA synthesis kit, with priming by a TRBC-specific oligonucleotide. Following uracil-DNA glycosylase treatment, a first 18-cycle PCR with universal primers M1SS and BC2_uni_R was performed on all cDNA. In the original analysis: For normalization, 1 million high-quality reads were randomly selected from each sample, with every read carrying a distinct molecular identifier. Instead of being binned into consensus sequences, reads that shared molecular identifiers were thrown out. MiTCR, set to a Q25 quality threshold and the strictest error-elimination algorithm, was used for CDR3 identification, clonotype clustering and error correction. Lower-bound total TCR beta diversity was estimated with a nonparametric unseen species model using Euler transformation. The raw public data were reprocessed by TCRdb itself: fastp quality trimming at Q25, MiXCR clonotype calling, in-frame beta chains only. Every entry covers one CDR3 protein and lists the most common genes and DNA from its rows. What appears here as the V and J calls and clone size reflects TCRdb's work, not the paper's. In this sample the table shows about 680,000 distinct CDR3 sequences, approximately 49% of which occur a single time. About a third of the sample is held by the ten biggest clonotypes.

General study outcomes and caveats: Observed TCR beta diversity correlated strongly with the percentage of naive T cells measured by flow cytometry. As age increased, observed TCR beta diversity per million T cells dropped in a roughly linear way, and a significant reduction was already evident by age 40. Bulk unsorted PBMC profiling prevented conclusive comparison of naive and antigen-experienced compartments. Estimates of total diversity based on one million sequenced T cells were considered lower bounds and underestimates. The CMV infection status of donors was not known, potentially confounding age-related changes in expanded clonotypes. Compared with the aged group, the long-lived group had more naive CD4+ T cells, fewer expanded clones and increased TCR diversity, a pattern suggesting age selection.

The sequence derives from an older woman in good health. Rearrangement joined TRBV19 to TRBJ2-3, with 11 bases in between that match TRBD2. Sample: blood. The nucleotide sequence reads as follows: TGTGCCACTAGTCCTAGCGGGAGGAGAACAGATACGCAGTATTTT. Its translation is CATSPSGRRTDTQYF.